Listed below are T cell receptor beta chains from one sample, sequenced in a study of PD-L1 blockade in urothelial cancer. Using immunoSEQ multiplex PCR, the repertoire was profiled, and TCRdb retains in-frame clones only, with some absent. The sample carries about 72,000 clones, roughly 90% recorded once. The sequences come from PBMCs, collected around atezolizumab (anti-PD-L1) treatment. The origin of the receptors is an older man with urothelial cancer. Both conserved end residues are part of each CDR3. The order of the fields is clone size, J gene, V gene, D gene, CDR3 length, CDR3 DNA, CDR3 protein. The D gene is left open where the match is weak. Expanded clones get a size class; other rows say once, few or many, or leave the size out.

>once|TRBJ2-3|TRBV2|.|13
TGTGCCAGCAGTACAGGGTTGACAGATACGCAGTATTTT
CASSTGLTDTQYF
>.|TRBJ2-1|TRBV15|.|12
TGTGCCACCAGCAGCACCGGAGTCGAGCAGTTCTTC
CATSSTGVEQFF
>.|TRBJ2-5|TRBV7-9|TRBD2|15
TGTGCCAGCAGCTTAAGGAGCGGGACCCAAGAGACCCAGTACTTC
CASSLRSGTQETQYF
>once|TRBJ1-1|TRBV7-3|.|13
TGTGCCAGCAGCGAGGGCACGAACACTGAAGCTTTCTTT
CASSEGTNTEAFF
>.|TRBJ2-7|TRBV18|.|15
TGTGCCAGCTCACCACAAAAACTGCCTGGAGGCGAGCAGTACTTC
CASSPQKLPGGEQYF
>.|TRBJ2-7|TRBV30|.|16
TGTGCCTGGAGTGTACCTAAAGGCGGGGCCTCGTACGAGCAGTACTTC
CAWSVPKGGASYEQYF
>.|TRBJ1-5|TRBV15|.|14
TGTGCCACGCGAAAAGGGGAACAAGGTCAGCCCCAGCATTTT
CATRKGEQGQPQHF
>.|TRBJ2-3|TRBV4-2|TRBD1|17
TGTGCCAGCAGCCAAGGTTTCGATCGAGGGGGCGCGGATACGCAGTATTTT
CASSQGFDRGGADTQYF
>few|TRBJ2-7|TRBV2|TRBD1|14
TGTGCCAGCAGAGAGACAGGGATTCCCCACGAGCAGTACTTC
CASRETGIPHEQYF
>.|TRBJ2-3|TRBV6-5|TRBD2|13
TGTGCCAGCAGTCAAGACGGGAGGGGGGGGCAGTATTTT
CASSQDGRGGQYF
>.|TRBJ2-2|TRBV11-3|.|15
TGTGCCAGCAGCTTAGATAGTTCGTCTTACGGGGAGCTGTTTTTT
CASSLDSSSYGELFF
>.|TRBJ1-3|TRBV9|.|15
TGTGCCAGCAGCGCCGGACAGCTCTCTGGAAACACCATATATTTT
CASSAGQLSGNTIYF
>.|TRBJ1-2|TRBV7-8|.|15
TGTGCCAGCAGCCCATTTACCGGGTCTAACTATGGCTACACCTTC
CASSPFTGSNYGYTF
>.|TRBJ2-5|TRBV15|.|14
TGTGCCACCAGCACCCGTCCGGCGGCAGAGACCCAGTACTTC
CATSTRPAAETQYF
>.|TRBJ1-2|TRBV5-5|.|13
TGTGCCAGCAGGACCTTCATCGGGGATGGCTACACCTTC
CASRTFIGDGYTF
>.|TRBJ2-7|TRBV29-1|TRBD1|14
TGCAGCGTTGGAGGTTTTGGGACAGGCTACGAGCAGTACTTC
CSVGGFGTGYEQYF
>.|TRBJ2-4|TRBV28|TRBD1|18
TGTGCCAGCAGTTTATGGCTGCAGGGACAGGGTAATTTGGACATTCAGTACTTC
CASSLWLQGQGNLDIQYF
>.|TRBJ2-2|TRBV19|.|11
TGTGCCAGTAGCCTAGCCGGGGAGCTGTTTTTT
CASSLAGELFF
>.|TRBJ2-7|TRBV5-1|.|17
TGCGCCAGCAGCTCCCAAAGGGGGGTCGCGGGAGAGGGGGAGCAGTACTTC
CASSSQRGVAGEGEQYF
>.|TRBJ1-4|TRBV6-1|TRBD1|15
TGTGCCAGCAGTCCCTCCGGGACAGGGAGTGAAAAACTGTTTTTT
CASSPSGTGSEKLFF
>.|TRBJ2-7|TRBV27|TRBD2|17
TGTGCCAGCAGTCAGATCTTTACCGGGACTAGCGTGAATTGGCAGTACTTC
CASSQIFTGTSVNWQYF
>.|TRBJ2-1|TRBV28|TRBD1|13
TGTGCCAGCAGTTTCAGGGGGTATGATGAGCAGTTCTTC
CASSFRGYDEQFF
>.|TRBJ1-6|TRBV15|.|15
TGTGCCACCAGCCGCCAGGGGAGTAACGATTCACCCCTCCACTTT
CATSRQGSNDSPLHF
>.|TRBJ2-2|TRBV12-2|.|22
TGTGCAAGCCTCCCCCCCGCTAGCGGGATCCCCGGAAACCATACGAACACCGGGGAGCTGTTTTTT
CASLPPASGIPGNHTNTGELFF
>.|TRBJ2-1|TRBV7-3|TRBD2|18
TGTGCCAGCAGCTTAAACCCTAGCGGGAGGGCAATATACAATGAGCAGTTCTTC
CASSLNPSGRAIYNEQFF
>few|TRBJ2-7|TRBV5-6|.|15
TGTGCCAGCAGCTTGGGAGGCGGGGCTTACTACGAGCAGTACTTC
CASSLGGGAYYEQYF
>.|TRBJ2-2|TRBV10-2|TRBD2|13
TGCGCCAGCAGAGGACTAGCTTCGGTGGAGCTGTTTTTT
CASRGLASVELFF
>once|TRBJ2-5|TRBV7-7|.|14
TGTGCCAGCAGCTCGACAGGTGGAGCAGAGACCCAGTACTTC
CASSSTGGAETQYF
>.|TRBJ2-1|TRBV15|TRBD2|14
TGTGCCACCAGCCCGGGACTAGACTACAATGAGCAGTTCTTC
CATSPGLDYNEQFF
>.|TRBJ2-4|TRBV7-9|.|14
TGTGCCAGCAGCTTAATTCTTACGTCGGGTTTTCAGTACTTC
CASSLILTSGFQYF
>.|TRBJ1-1|TRBV30|.|13
TGTGCCTGGGGGGCGGGGATAGTCACTGAAGCTTTCTTT
CAWGAGIVTEAFF
>.|TRBJ1-1|TRBV6-5|.|12
TGTGCCACCTTGATCTCTAGCACTGAAGCTTTCTTT
CATLISSTEAFF
>few|TRBJ2-5|TRBV7-3|TRBD1|15
TGTGCCAGCAGCCCGGGACAGGGGATGGGAGAGACCCAGTACTTC
CASSPGQGMGETQYF
>.|TRBJ1-1|TRBV30|.|14
TGTGCCTGGAGTCGACAGGTCCCGAACACTGAAGCTTTCTTT
CAWSRQVPNTEAFF
>.|TRBJ2-6|TRBV5-1|.|18
TGCGCCAGCAGCTTTAGAACAGGGGAGGTCGCTGGGGCCAACGTCCTGACTTTC
CASSFRTGEVAGANVLTF
>.|TRBJ1-2|TRBV7-9|.|14
TGTGCCAGCACCCCCCCTCTGGAGTACTATGGCTACACCTTC
CASTPPLEYYGYTF
>.|TRBJ2-7|TRBV6-1|TRBD2|16
TGTGCCAGCAGTGAATGGGGTCCTAGCGGGTCCTACGAGCAGTACTTC
CASSEWGPSGSYEQYF
>.|TRBJ2-5|TRBV28|TRBD2|15
TGTGCCAGCACCGGGACTAGCAGATACCAAGAGACCCAGTACTTC
CASTGTSRYQETQYF
>.|TRBJ1-3|TRBV4-1|.|15
TGCGCCAGCAGCCAAGTTCCCAGCTCTGGAAACACCATATATTTT
CASSQVPSSGNTIYF
>.|TRBJ2-2|TRBV18|.|15
TGTGCCAGCTCGTCTTTGGACACGAACACCGGGGAGCTGTTTTTT
CASSSLDTNTGELFF
>.|TRBJ2-3|TRBV5-1|.|16
TGCGCCAGCAGCTTGGGTATAGCGGCTAGCACAGATACGCAGTATTTT
CASSLGIAASTDTQYF
>once|TRBJ2-2|TRBV6-5|.|11
TGTGCCAGCAATCGCGGCGGGGAGCTGTTTTTT
CASNRGGELFF
>once|TRBJ1-5|TRBV7-8|.|13
TGTGCCAGCAGCTTAGCCCAAAATCAGCCCCAGCATTTT
CASSLAQNQPQHF
>.|TRBJ2-5|TRBV5-6|.|16
TGTGCCAGCAGCATACCCCCTGGACTAACAACGGAGACCCAGTACTTC
CASSIPPGLTTETQYF
>.|TRBJ1-1|TRBV5-4|TRBD1|14
TGTGCCAGCAGCCCAGGGGGAGTGAACACTGAAGCTTTCTTT
CASSPGGVNTEAFF
>.|TRBJ2-1|TRBV29-1|.|15
TGCAGCGTTCGGGGGAGCGGATCTTCCTACAATGAGCAGTTCTTC
CSVRGSGSSYNEQFF
>.|TRBJ2-7|TRBV28|.|12
TGTGCCAGCAGTTTACAGGTTCGGGAGCAGTACTTC
CASSLQVREQYF
>.|TRBJ2-7|TRBV9|TRBD1|15
TGTGCCAGCAGCGTAGGGACAGGTGGTAACTACGAGCAGTACTTC
CASSVGTGGNYEQYF
>.|TRBJ2-2|TRBV28|.|13
TGTGCCAGCAGTTACCTAGGGAGCGGGGAGCTGTTTTTT
CASSYLGSGELFF
>few|TRBJ2-2|TRBV15|.|15
TGTGCCACCAGCAGAGGCGGGGGCCCCACCGGGGAGCTGTTTTTT
CATSRGGGPTGELFF
>.|TRBJ1-1|TRBV6-5|TRBD1|14
TGTGCCAGCAGGGCAGGGGGCTCTGGCACTGAAGCTTTCTTT
CASRAGGSGTEAFF
>.|TRBJ2-7|TRBV11-3|TRBD1|14
TGTGCCAGCAGCTTAGGACAGGGGGCATACGAGCAGTACTTC
CASSLGQGAYEQYF
>.|TRBJ2-3|TRBV9|TRBD2|18
TGTGCCAGCAGCGTAGCTTGGAGTAGCGGGAGAATTGTCGATACGCAGTATTTT
CASSVAWSSGRIVDTQYF
>.|TRBJ2-1|TRBV15|.|12
TGTGCCACCAGCAAGCGTGGCAATGAGCAGTTCTTC
CATSKRGNEQFF
>medium-sized|TRBJ2-3|TRBV28|TRBD2|16
TGTGCCAGCAGTACAGCCAGCGGGAGGGCCCCAGATACGCAGTATTTT
CASSTASGRAPDTQYF
>.|TRBJ1-2|TRBV6-1|.|12
TGTGCCAGCAGTGAATGGAGGACTGGCTACACCTTC
CASSEWRTGYTF
>.|TRBJ2-7|TRBV11-1|.|14
TGTGCCAGCAGCTTAGATGCAGTAACCTACGAGCAGTACTTC
CASSLDAVTYEQYF